Detailed here is one T cell receptor (beta chain). Antigen: not known. This entry is derived from a study of shared clonotypes between healthy human individuals. About the research overall: Three plates each covered CD4 naive and memory; CD8 naive two, CD8 memory one. Study-level findings and limits: The generation probabilities recorded for non-shared clonotypes fell below those of clonotypes shared by all four donors.

V was pared by 5 bases and J by 6 bases, with 9 bases of the junction left unmatched. There are 15 residues in the CDR3. In germline, CDR1 is MGHDK, CDR2 SYGVNS. For every subset, genomic DNA was evenly distributed across several immunoSEQ plates. Original data processing: ImmunoSEQ output held junction-only sequences without quality scores, so filtering differed. Sequencing was performed with immunoSEQ multiplex PCR; in TCRdb, only in-frame clones are kept and a portion is missing. Clone size and the V and J calls come from that table; the DNA yielded D and trimming. The table records a few million clones, approximately 90% of them present only once.

The sequenced material came from naive CD4+ T cells sorted from blood. The subset here: CD45RA+ positively selected. The receptor was isolated from a man between 18 and 35 years old in good health. V usage is TRBV25-1 and J usage is TRBJ1-5; 8 bases agree with TRBD1. CDR3 in amino acids: CASSPGQGWIQPQHF. The CDR3 coding sequence is TGTGCCAGCAGTCCAGGACAGGGTTGGATTCAGCCCCAGCATTTT.